The 11 T cell receptor beta chains given below trace back to one sample, sequenced in a study of blood T cell repertoires in COVID-19 (dated by TCRdb to between 2020 and 2021). Library generation was performed with the immunoSEQ multiplex PCR assay. What TCRdb holds here is the immuneACCESS table cut down to in-frame rearrangements. Part of the clones is not present; checked against another copy, under half of the missing clones reflect an unresolved V gene, and the others are unexplained. Recorded for this sample are about 320,000 clones; around 88% of them occurred a single time. The ten largest clones capture approximately 1.8% of the sample. Material: peripheral blood. The receptors derive from a woman between 25 and 40 years old with COVID-19, enrolled during active disease.

This clone was recorded once. The chain is built from TRBV6-2 or TRBV6-3 and TRBJ1-1, with D tentatively TRBD1 (5 bases). This CDR3 is 17 amino acids long. CDR1 is MNHEY and CDR2 is SVGEGT in the germline V gene. Trimming left V 6 bases short and J 1 base short, with 21 bases between. The CDR3 bases are TGTGCCAGCAGCCCACTGGATGCGGGGCAGGAGAACACTGAAGCTTTCTTT. It encodes CASSPLDAGQENTEAFF.

The J gene is TRBJ2-5, the V gene TRBV29-1; maybe TRBD2 (6 bases). CDR3 length: 13 residues. Trimming removed 4 bases from V and 0 bases from J, with 9 bases in between. Per germline, CDR1 SQVTM and CDR2 ANQGSEA. The chain's CDR3 is CSVGGDYQETQYF. The CDR3 nucleotides are TGCAGCGTTGGGGGGGACTACCAAGAGACCCAGTACTTC.

This sequence joins TRBV27 and TRBJ1-5; tentative D call: TRBD1 (5 bases). The V and J ends lost 0 bases and 9 bases respectively, with 9 bases between them. The germline gives CDR1 MNHEY, CDR2 SMNVEV (reference sequence). There are 13 residues in the CDR3. CDR3 residues: CASSLSRTRPQHF. The CDR3 nucleotides are TGTGCCAGCAGTTTATCGAGGACACGGCCCCAGCATTTT.

This chain connects TRBV7-2 to TRBJ1-4, with 9 bases identical to TRBD1. Losses at the gene ends were 5 bases for V and 7 bases for J; bases not matched to a gene: 5. Germline-derived CDR1 and CDR2 are SGHTA and FQGNSA. The CDR3 consists of 14 residues. This CDR3 reads CASSRGQGREKLFF. The CDR3 bases are TGTGCCAGCAGCCGGGGACAGGGCCGTGAAAAACTGTTTTTT. The whole variable domain, remainder taken from reference TRBV7-2 and TRBJ1-4, is GAGVSQSPSNKVTEKGKDVELRCDPISGHTALYWYRQSLGQGLEFLIYFQGNSAPDKSGLPSDRFSAERTGGSVSTLTIQRTQQEDSAVYLCASSRGQGREKLFFGSGTQLSVL.

This rearrangement joins TRBV11-2 to TRBJ2-2, with D perhaps TRBD1 (5 bases). Germline V gene sequence: CDR1 SGHAT, CDR2 FQNNGV. CDR3 length: 15 amino acids. The V end was cut by 5 bases, the J end by 2 bases, with 12 bases between. The CDR3, as DNA: TGTGCCAGCAGCCCGACAGCTTCCAACACCGGGGAGCTGTTTTTT. This sequence encodes CASSPTASNTGELFF.

The chain combines TRBV19 with TRBJ2-3; 8 bases are shared with TRBD1. V shed 6 bases and J 2 bases; nucleotides not matched to a gene: 4. This CDR3 comprises 14 residues. The V gene's germline CDR1 is LNHDA and CDR2 SQIVND (reference sequence). CDR3 coding DNA: TGTGCCAGTAGCCCGGGACAGGACACAGATACGCAGTATTTT. Translating gives CASSPGQDTDTQYF.

This chain uses TRBV25-1 with TRBJ1-3; 7 bases fit TRBD1. Per the germline V gene, CDR1 is MGHDK and CDR2 is SYGVNS. The ends lost 5 bases at V and 4 bases at J; junction bases unmatched: 5. The CDR3 contains 14 residues. CDR3 DNA sequence: TGTGCCAGCAGTCCCCGGACAGGAGGAAACACCATATATTTT. Amino acids: CASSPRTGGNTIYF.

The rearrangement joins TRBV11-2 to TRBJ2-1; tentative D call: TRBD1 (6 bases). Germline V gene data show CDR1 as SGHAT and CDR2 as FQNNGV. V was shortened by 3 bases and J by 2 bases, with 11 bases between the two germline ends. The CDR3 covers 15 residues. In DNA, the CDR3 is TGTGCCAGCAGCTTTATCAGGGGAGCCTACAATGAGCAGTTCTTC. This sequence encodes CASSFIRGAYNEQFF. Using reference TRBV11-2 and TRBJ2-1 for the parts outside the CDR3, the full variable domain is EAGVAQSPRYKIIEKRQSVAFWCNPISGHATLYWYQQILGQGPKLLIQFQNNGVVDDSQLPKDRFSAERLKGVDSTLKIQPAKLEDSAVYLCASSFIRGAYNEQFFGPGTRLTVL.

The chain is built from TRBV15 and TRBJ2-5; 8 positions agree with TRBD1. The germline CDR1 and CDR2 sequences are LNHNV and YYDKDF (reference sequence). This CDR3 has 16 residues. V was clipped by 2 bases and J by 5 bases; unmatched bases: 10. This CDR3 reads CATSRTTDRARETQYF. The CDR3 region has the DNA TGTGCCACCAGCAGAACAACGGACAGGGCGCGGGAGACCCAGTACTTC.

The J gene is TRBJ1-1, the V gene TRBV6-6; tentatively, D is TRBD1 (5 bases). The germline gives CDR1 MNHNY, CDR2 SVGAGI (reference sequence). The CDR3 totals 12 residues. Trimming cost V 6 bases and J 10 bases, with 15 bases left between them. CDR3 in amino acids: CASSRLGQGAFF. The CDR3 nucleotides are TGTGCCAGCAGCCGCCTAGGACAAGGAGCTTTCTTT.

The CDR3 DNA reads as TGTGCCAGCAGCCCAAGGACAAGTGCTAACTATGGCTACACCTTC. As protein: CASSPRTSANYGYTF. The chain couples TRBV9 to TRBJ1-2; perhaps TRBD1 as D (5 bases). This CDR3 comprises 15 residues. V shed 4 bases and J shed 0 bases, with 13 bases lying between them. CDR1 is SGDLS and CDR2 is YYNGEE in the germline V gene.